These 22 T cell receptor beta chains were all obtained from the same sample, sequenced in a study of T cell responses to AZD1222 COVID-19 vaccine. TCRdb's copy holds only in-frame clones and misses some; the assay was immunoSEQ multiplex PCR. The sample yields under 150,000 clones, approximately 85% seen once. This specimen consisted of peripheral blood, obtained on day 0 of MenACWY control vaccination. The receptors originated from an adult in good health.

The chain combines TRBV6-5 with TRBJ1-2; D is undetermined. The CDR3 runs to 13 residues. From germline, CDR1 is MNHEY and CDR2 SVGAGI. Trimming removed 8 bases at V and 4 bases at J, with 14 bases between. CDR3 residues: CASSATGSYGYTF. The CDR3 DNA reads TGTGCCAGCTCCGCAACGGGGAGCTATGGCTACACCTTC.

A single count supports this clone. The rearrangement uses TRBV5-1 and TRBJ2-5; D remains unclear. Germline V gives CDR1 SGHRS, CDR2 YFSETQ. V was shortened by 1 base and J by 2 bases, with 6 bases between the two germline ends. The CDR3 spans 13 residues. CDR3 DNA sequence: TGCGCCAGCAGCTTGAATAAACAAGAGACCCAGTACTTC. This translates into CASSLNKQETQYF.

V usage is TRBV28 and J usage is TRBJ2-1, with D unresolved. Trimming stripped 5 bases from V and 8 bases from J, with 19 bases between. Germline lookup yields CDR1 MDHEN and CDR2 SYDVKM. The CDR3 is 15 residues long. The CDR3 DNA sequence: TGTGCCAGCAGTCCAAATGGGGTGGCAGACGATGAGCAGTTCTTC. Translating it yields CASSPNGVADDEQFF.

The CDR3, as DNA: TGTGCCAGCAGCCCCCCGGAGTCGGCTTTCTTT. The encoded protein is CASSPPESAFF. This rearrangement joins TRBV7-7 to TRBJ1-1; no clear D gene. V was pared by 5 bases and J by 11 bases, with 12 bases between. Germline loops: CDR1 SSHAT, CDR2 FNYEAQ (reference sequence). The CDR3 totals 11 residues. Complete variable domain (other parts from reference TRBV7-7 and TRBJ1-1): GAGVSQSPRYKVTKRGQDVTLRCDPISSHATLYWYQQALGQGPEFLTYFNYEAQPDKSGLPSDRFSAERPEGSISTLTIQRTEQRDSAMYRCASSPPESAFFGQGTRLTVV.

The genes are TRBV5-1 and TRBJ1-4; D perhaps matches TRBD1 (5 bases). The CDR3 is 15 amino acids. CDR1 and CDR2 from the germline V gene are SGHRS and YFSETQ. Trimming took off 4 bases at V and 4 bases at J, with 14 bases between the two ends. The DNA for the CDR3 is TGCGCCAGCAGCCCCTCCGGGACTTATAATGAAAAACTGTTTTTT. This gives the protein CASSPSGTYNEKLFF.

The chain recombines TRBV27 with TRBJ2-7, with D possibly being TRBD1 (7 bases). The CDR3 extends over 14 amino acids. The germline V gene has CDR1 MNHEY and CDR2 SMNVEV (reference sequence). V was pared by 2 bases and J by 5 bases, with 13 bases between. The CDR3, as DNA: TGTGCCAGCAGTTTAGTGACAGGGAGGCACGAGCAGTACTTC. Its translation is CASSLVTGRHEQYF.

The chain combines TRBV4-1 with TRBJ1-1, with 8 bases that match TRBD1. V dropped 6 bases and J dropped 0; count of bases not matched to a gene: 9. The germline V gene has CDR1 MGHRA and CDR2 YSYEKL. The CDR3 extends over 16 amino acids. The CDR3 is CASSQGAIWLNTEAFF. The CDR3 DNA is TGCGCCAGCAGTCAGGGGGCTATTTGGCTGAACACTGAAGCTTTCTTT.

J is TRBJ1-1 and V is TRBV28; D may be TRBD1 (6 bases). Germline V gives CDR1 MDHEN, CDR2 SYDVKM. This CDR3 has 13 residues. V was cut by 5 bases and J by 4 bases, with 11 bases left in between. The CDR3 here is CASSVTGTTEAFF. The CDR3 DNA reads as TGTGCCAGCAGTGTAACAGGGACCACTGAAGCTTTCTTT.

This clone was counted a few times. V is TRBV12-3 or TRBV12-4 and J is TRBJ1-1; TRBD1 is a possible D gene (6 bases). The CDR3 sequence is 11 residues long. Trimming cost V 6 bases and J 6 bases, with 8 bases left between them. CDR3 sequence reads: CASSRQAEAFF. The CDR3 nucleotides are TGTGCCAGCAGCCGACAGGCTGAAGCTTTCTTT.

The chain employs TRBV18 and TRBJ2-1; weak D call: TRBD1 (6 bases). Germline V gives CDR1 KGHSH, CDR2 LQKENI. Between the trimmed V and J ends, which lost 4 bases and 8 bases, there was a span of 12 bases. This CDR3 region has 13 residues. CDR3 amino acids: CASSRNRVDEQFF. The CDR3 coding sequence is TGTGCCAGCTCACGGAACAGGGTCGATGAGCAGTTCTTC.

The CDR3 loop is CASSLEVPGFTTQSAGYTF. CDR3 nucleotide sequence: TGCGCCAGCAGCTTGGAAGTTCCGGGGTTTACGACACAGTCTGCTGGCTACACCTTC. The chain carries TRBV5-1 and TRBJ1-2; D gene unclear. The ends were cut back, 0 bases at V and 7 bases at J, with 28 bases in the middle. CDR1 and CDR2 from the germline V gene are SGHRS and YFSETQ. This CDR3 contains 19 residues.

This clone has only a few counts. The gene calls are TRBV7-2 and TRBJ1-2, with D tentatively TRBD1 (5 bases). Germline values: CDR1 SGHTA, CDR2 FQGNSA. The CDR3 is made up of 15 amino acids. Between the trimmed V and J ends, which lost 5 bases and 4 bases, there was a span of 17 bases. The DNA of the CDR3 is TGTGCCAGCAGCCAAGGGTCCCAGGGAGGCTATGGCTACACCTTC. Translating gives CASSQGSQGGYGYTF.

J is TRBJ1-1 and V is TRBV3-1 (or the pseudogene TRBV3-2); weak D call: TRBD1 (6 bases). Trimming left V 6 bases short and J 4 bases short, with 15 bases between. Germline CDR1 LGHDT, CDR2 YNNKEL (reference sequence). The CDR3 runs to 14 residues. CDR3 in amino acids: CASRVNRDGTEAFF. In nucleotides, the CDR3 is TGTGCCAGCAGGGTAAACAGGGATGGCACTGAAGCTTTCTTT.

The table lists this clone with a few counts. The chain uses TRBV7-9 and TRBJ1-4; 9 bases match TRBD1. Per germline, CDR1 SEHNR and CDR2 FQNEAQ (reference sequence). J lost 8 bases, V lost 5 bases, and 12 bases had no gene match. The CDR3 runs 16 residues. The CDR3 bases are TGTGCCAGCAGCCAATCCGGGACAGGGTTGAAAGAAAAACTGTTTTTT. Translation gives CASSQSGTGLKEKLFF.

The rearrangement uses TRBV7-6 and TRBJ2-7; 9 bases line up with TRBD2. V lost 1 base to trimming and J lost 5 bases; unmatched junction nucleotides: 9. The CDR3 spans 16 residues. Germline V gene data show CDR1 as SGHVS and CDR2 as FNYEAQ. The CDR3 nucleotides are TGTGCCAGCAGCTTAGGGGGCGGGACTAGCAAGCACGAGCAGTACTTC. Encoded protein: CASSLGGGTSKHEQYF.

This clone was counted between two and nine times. CDR3: CASNHLPGGGGLGNTEAFF. Here the CDR3 DNA reads TGTGCCAGTAATCATCTGCCAGGGGGGGGCGGTTTGGGAAACACTGAAGCTTTCTTT. The gene calls are TRBV19 and TRBJ1-1, with 7 bases identical to TRBD1. With V trimmed by 7 bases and J by 2 bases, 22 bases remained unmatched. Germline V lookup: CDR1 LNHDA, CDR2 SQIVND (reference sequence). This CDR3 contains 19 residues.

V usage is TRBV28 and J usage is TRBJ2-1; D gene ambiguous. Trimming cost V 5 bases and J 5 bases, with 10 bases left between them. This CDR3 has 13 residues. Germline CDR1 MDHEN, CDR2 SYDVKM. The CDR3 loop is CASSLPHNNEQFF. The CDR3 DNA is TGTGCCAGCAGTCTACCACATAACAATGAGCAGTTCTTC.

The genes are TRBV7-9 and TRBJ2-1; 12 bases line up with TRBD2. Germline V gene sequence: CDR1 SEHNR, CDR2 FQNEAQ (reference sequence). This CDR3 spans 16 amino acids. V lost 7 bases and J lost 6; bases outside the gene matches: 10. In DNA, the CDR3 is TGTGCCAGCACCCTGCTAGCGGGGGGGATAAGCAATGAGCAGTTCTTC. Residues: CASTLLAGGISNEQFF.

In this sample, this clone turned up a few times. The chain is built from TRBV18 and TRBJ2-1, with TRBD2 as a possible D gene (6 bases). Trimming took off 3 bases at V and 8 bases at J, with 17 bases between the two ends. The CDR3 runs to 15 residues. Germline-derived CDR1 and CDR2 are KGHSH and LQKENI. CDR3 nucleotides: TGTGCCAGCTCACCCGGGACTTCCCCGGGTGATGAGCAGTTCTTC. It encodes CASSPGTSPGDEQFF.

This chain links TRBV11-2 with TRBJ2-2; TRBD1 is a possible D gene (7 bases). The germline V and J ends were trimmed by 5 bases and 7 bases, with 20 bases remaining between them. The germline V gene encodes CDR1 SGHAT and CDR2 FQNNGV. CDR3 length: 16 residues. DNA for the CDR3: TGTGCCAGCAGCCCGCCCGAGACAGGGACTCTCGGGGAGCTGTTTTTT. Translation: CASSPPETGTLGELFF.

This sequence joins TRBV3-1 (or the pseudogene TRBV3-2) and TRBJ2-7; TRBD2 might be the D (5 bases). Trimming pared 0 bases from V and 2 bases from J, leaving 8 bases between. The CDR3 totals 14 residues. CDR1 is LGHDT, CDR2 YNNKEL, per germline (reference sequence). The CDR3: CASSQDAGPYEQYF. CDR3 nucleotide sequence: TGTGCCAGCAGCCAAGACGCGGGTCCCTACGAGCAGTACTTC.

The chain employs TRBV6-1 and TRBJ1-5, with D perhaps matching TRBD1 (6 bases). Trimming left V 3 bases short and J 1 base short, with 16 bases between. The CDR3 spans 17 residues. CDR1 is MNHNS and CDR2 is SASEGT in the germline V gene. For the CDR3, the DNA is TGTGCCAGCAGTGACGGGGGGCGCGGGTGGAGCAATCAGCCCCAGCATTTT. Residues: CASSDGGRGWSNQPQHF.